This T cell receptor (beta chain) comes out of a study of metastatic and nonmetastatic thyroid tumors. Study-level information: For malignant and benign thyroid patients, tumor or nodule tissue and blood were the sources whose repertoires were compared. General study findings and limits: Relative to benign nodules, malignant thyroid tumors were reportedly characterized by significantly elevated TCR beta diversity in blood and tumor.

Original processing methods: Clinicopathological groups differed in CDR3, with these differences serving to build a distant-metastasis classifier for papillary thyroid cancer. TCRdb recomputed clones from the PCR reads via MiXCR. The V and J calls follow TCRdb's processing rather than the paper's. The repertoire holds tens of thousands of clones, with 16% as singletons. Before thyroid surgery, none of the patients had received any treatment. This clone was seen repeatedly, ten times or more. Its specificity is not known. Trimming cost V 0 bases and J 6 bases, with 13 bases left between them. Germline values: CDR1 ENHRY, CDR2 SYGVKD. CDR3 length: 15 residues.

The sequenced sample consisted of blood. The gene calls are TRBV10-3 and TRBJ2-3; no firm D call. The TCR sequence derives from a male donor with papillary thyroid cancer or a benign thyroid nodule (not recorded which). Some clones in this sample may be carry-over from other donors' samples. CDR3 region: CAISESDSRRDTQYF. CDR3 DNA sequence: TGTGCCATCAGTGAGTCGGATTCGAGGCGGGATACGCAGTATTTT.